One sample yielded the 25 T cell receptor delta chains listed below, sequenced in a study of γδ T cells in repeated Plasmodium falciparum infection. TCRdb fed the multiplex PCR reads to CATT. Of 85,000 to 90,000 delta-chain clones detected, approximately 1.4% appear once; the ten largest clones hold roughly 9.5%. Gammadelta T cells were flow-sorted from PBMC into Vgamma9/Vdelta2+ and Vdelta2-negative populations for bulk analysis. Sequenced input: gamma-delta T cells from blood. All receptors derive from a pool of human donors (malaria-infected and uninfected, not separated).

This clone has more than one count but fewer than ten. TCRdb shows a much larger clone's protein in place of this DNA's translation, and the two differ at residue 3, likely through a read error; the protein shown is translated from the DNA. The rearrangement uses TRDV2 and TRDJ3; D not certain. No J gene was available from TCRdb, and it was assigned here by a germline match of the DNA. The length of the CDR3 is 13 residues. Germline V gives CDR1 GEAIGNYY, CDR2 EKD. CDR3 protein: CAYDTWDTRQMFF. CDR3 coding DNA: TGTGCCTATGACACCTGGGACACCCGACAGATGTTTTTC.

A few counts support this clone. A junction end diverges from the germline sequence, so it may reflect a read error. This chain joins TRDV1 and TRDJ1; D gene unclear. CDR1 and CDR2 (germline): TSWWSYY, QGS. This CDR3 comprises 15 residues. CDR3 bases: TGTTCTCTTGGTGATAGACCCTGCTACACCGGTAAACTCATCTTT. It specifies CSLGDRPCYTGKLIF.

Comment on this clone: A far larger clone is a single base away, which makes a read error likely. Other DNA sequences from this sample encode an identical CDR3 as well. This sequence joins TRDV1 and TRDJ1; no clear D gene. No J segment appears in TCRdb, so it was assigned here by matching the sequence to germline. In germline, CDR1 is TSWWSYY, CDR2 QGS. The CDR3 contains 14 residues. Trimming cost V 1 base and J 4 bases, with 10 bases left between them. Written as DNA, the CDR3 is TGTGCTCTTGGGGAACGACGTAAGTACGATAAACTCATCTTT. It specifies CALGERRKYDKLIF.

This clone has just a few counts. With a far larger clone one base away, a read error is the likely cause. The same CDR3 is also encoded by other DNA sequences in this sample. The rearrangement uses TRDV1 and TRDJ2, with 9 positions matching TRDD2. Germline V CDR1 and CDR2: TSWWSYY, QGS. The CDR3 spans 19 residues. Here the CDR3 reads CALGDPSYGLGIRAAQLFF. In nucleotides, the CDR3 is TGTGCTCTTGGGGACCCTTCCTACGGACTGGGGATAAGGGCAGCACAACTCTTCTTC.

This clone was observed a few times. A read error is the likely source, as a far larger clone sits one nucleotide away. Other DNA sequences of this sample code for an identical CDR3. The chain is built from TRDV1 and TRDJ1; 7 positions agree with TRDD3. Germline V gene data show CDR1 as TSWWSYY and CDR2 as QGS. This CDR3 is built from 21 residues. J gave up 0 bases and V 1 base, and 20 bases lay outside the gene matches. CDR3 bases: TGTGCTCTTGGGGAACGTCCGAGGTACTGGGGTATGGTTCGGTACACCGATAAACTCATCTTT. Its protein product is CALGERPRYWGMVRYTDKLIF.

Regarding this clone: This likely reflects a read error, since a far larger clone is one base away. Other DNA sequences in this sample translate to the same CDR3. The chain uses TRDV1 and TRDJ1; TRDD3 might be the D (6 bases). TCRdb gives no J gene; it was assigned here by matching the DNA to germline. Trimming stripped 3 bases from V and 0 bases from J, with 23 bases between. The CDR3 consists of 19 residues. Germline CDR1 and CDR2: TSWWSYY and QGS. In nucleotides, the CDR3 is TGTGCTCTTGGGGACCTCTACCACTACCGTGGGGGGTACACCGATAAACTCATCTTT. Translation gives CALGDLYHYRGGYTDKLIF.

There are a few counts of this clone. This DNA's translation differs at residue 3 from TCRdb's protein, which comes from a much larger clone; a read error is likely, and the protein shown is translated from the DNA. J is TRDJ2 and V is TRDV2; D is unclear. As TCRdb names no J gene, one was assigned here on the basis of a DNA match to germline. The CDR3 is 14 amino acids. Germline assignment: CDR1 GEAIGNYY and CDR2 EKD. CDR3 region: CARDTFSLTAQLFF. CDR3 nucleotide sequence: TGTGCCCGTGACACCTTTTCCTTGACAGCACAACTCTTCTTT.

Concerning this clone: TCRdb's entry gives the protein of a much larger clone, which mismatches this DNA's translation at residues 4 and 12, likely from a read error; the protein reported here is translated from the DNA. The chain couples TRDV2 to TRDJ2; 12 nucleotides line up with TRDD3. Germline CDR1 reads GEAIGNYY; CDR2 reads EKD. This CDR3 is built from 15 residues. The CDR3: CACVWGIRGTARLFF. The CDR3 region has the DNA TGTGCCTGTGTCTGGGGGATACGCGGGACAGCACGACTCTTCTTT.

This clone was recorded a few times. TCRdb's protein for this DNA is that of a much larger clone and differs from the translation at residue 8, likely a read error; the protein shown is the DNA translation. The CDR3 DNA is TGTGCCTCCGTTAAGGTGAGCACCACCGATAAACTCATCTTT. This codes for CASVKVSTTDKLIF. The chain recombines TRDV3 with TRDJ1; no definite D call. The CDR3 contains 14 residues. Deletions cut 4 bases from V and 1 base from J, with 16 bases between. Germline V CDR1 and CDR2: TVYSNPD, GDNSRS (reference sequence). Complete variable domain (other parts from reference TRDV3 and TRDJ1): CDKVTQSSPDQTVASGSEVVLLCTYDTVYSNPDLFWYRIRPDYSFQFVFYGDNSRSEGADFTQGRFSVKHILTQKAFHLVISPVRTEDSATYYCASVKVSTTDKLIFGKGTRVTVEP.

This clone was counted at least ten times. Given a far larger clone just one base away, this is likely a sequencing read error. The sample holds other DNA sequences that translate to the same CDR3. This sequence joins TRDV2 and TRDJ1, with 12 bases lining up with TRDD3. Per the germline V gene, CDR1 is GEAIGNYY and CDR2 is EKD. The CDR3 totals 19 residues. The DNA of the CDR3 is TGTGCTTGTGACACCCTCCTACTGGGGGATACCCGCTACACCGATAAACTCATCTTT. Amino acid sequence: CACDTLLLGDTRYTDKLIF.

In this sample, this clone turned up a few times. A far larger clone is only one base removed, so a read error is likely. Other DNA sequences within the sample encode an identical CDR3. The V gene call is TRDV2, and the J gene call is absent; the table's D call TRDD3 went unverified against the DNA. Germline V CDR1 and CDR2: GEAIGNYY, EKD. This CDR3 is 15 amino acids long. The CDR3 DNA reads TGTGCCTGTGATCCTGGGGATCAGTACACCGATAAACTCATCTTC. Translation: CACDPGDQYTDKLIF.

This clone turned up a few times. With a much larger clone just one base away, this may be a read error. Other DNA sequences in this specimen translate into the identical CDR3. The gene calls are TRDV1 and TRDJ1, with 10 bases that match TRDD3. TCRdb lists no J gene, so it was determined here by aligning the DNA to germline. CDR1 is TSWWSYY and CDR2 is QGS in the germline V gene. The CDR3 is 23 amino acids. The J segment lost 7 bases and the V segment lost 1 base, leaving 30 bases of the junction unmatched. As DNA, the CDR3 is TGTGCTCTTGGGGAACGAGGCAAGGGTGGCCTACGACTGGGGGATTCCAGACCGTGTAAACTCATCTTT. Translating gives CALGERGKGGLRLGDSRPCKLIF.

Notes on this clone: This likely came from a read error, as a far larger clone is one base away. Other DNA variants within this sample encode the same CDR3. The chain uses TRDV3 and TRDJ1, with 8 bases lining up with TRDD3. The J gene is not listed in TCRdb, so it was assigned here from a DNA match to germline. The CDR3 is 15 amino acids. The ends lost 2 bases at V and 8 bases at J; junction bases unmatched: 16. Germline V gene data show CDR1 as TVYSNPD and CDR2 as GDNSRS (reference sequence). The CDR3 loop is CAFSQLLRGYTKLIF. CDR3 DNA sequence: TGTGCCTTTTCCCAACTCTTGCGGGGATACACCAAACTCATCTTT.

Only a few counts were recorded for this clone. A read error likely explains why the TCRdb protein, taken from a much larger clone, differs from this DNA's translation at residue 8; the protein shown is translated from the DNA. J is TRDJ2 and V is TRDV1, with no clear D. The CDR3 runs 14 residues. The germline V gene has CDR1 TSWWSYY and CDR2 QGS. V was shortened by 2 bases and J by 8 bases, with 12 bases between the two germline ends. The CDR3 bases are TGTGCTCTTGGGGAAAATGCCCCGGAGGCACAACTCTTCTTT. Translation gives CALGENAPEAQLFF.

With regard to this clone: It is likely a read error: a sequence one base away is far more abundant. The J gene was not called, though the V gene is TRDV1; the table assigns TRDD3, which was not confirmed against the DNA. The germline gives CDR1 TSWWSYY, CDR2 QGS. The CDR3 is made up of 19 amino acids. The CDR3 protein is CALGELGTFLPYWGAKLIF. CDR3 sequence (DNA): TGTGCTCTTGGGGAACTTGGGACCTTCCTGCCCTACTGGGGGGCTAAGCTCATCTTT.

The gene calls are TRDV1 and TRDJ1; 12 positions agree with TRDD3. TCRdb supplies no J gene; here it was assigned by aligning the nucleotide sequence to germline. V was pared by 0 bases and J by 5 bases, with 28 bases of the junction left unmatched. The CDR3 spans 24 residues. Per the germline V gene, CDR1 is TSWWSYY and CDR2 is QGS. The CDR3 region is CALGELGATGLSTGGYPTADKLIF. The CDR3 nucleotides read TGTGCTCTTGGGGAACTCGGGGCTACGGGCTTAAGTACTGGGGGATACCCAACGGCAGATAAACTCATCTTT.

About this clone: It differs at one base from a far larger clone, so likely a read error. Other DNA variants within this sample encode the same CDR3. The chain couples TRDV3 to TRDJ1, with TRDD3 matching 10 bases. J gave up 11 bases and V 2 bases, and 8 bases lay outside the gene matches. The germline gives CDR1 TVYSNPD, CDR2 GDNSRS (reference sequence). This CDR3 has 12 residues. CDR3 amino acids: CAFGLLGDRLIF. The CDR3 DNA sequence: TGTGCCTTTGGACTTCTGGGGGATAGGCTCATCTTT.

This clone was counted a few times. The protein given by TCRdb reflects a much larger clone and differs at residue 13 from this DNA's translation, likely from a read error; the protein shown is the DNA's translation. V gene assignment gives TRDV1, but the J gene was left uncalled; TRDD3 is the table's D call and was not checked against the DNA. Germline V gene lookup returns CDR1 TSWWSYY and CDR2 QGS. The CDR3 consists of 15 residues. CDR3 residues: CALGEPPGGYLKPIF. The CDR3 DNA follows: TGTGCTCTTGGGGAACCCCCTGGGGGATACTTAAAACCCATCTTT.

This clone appeared a few times. It differs at one base from a far larger clone, so likely a read error. Within the sample, other DNA sequences also encode this same CDR3. The rearrangement joins TRDV2 to TRDJ3; 11 nucleotides match TRDD3. No J segment appears in TCRdb, so it was assigned here by matching the sequence to germline. After removal of 7 bases from V and 4 bases from J, the junction contained 2 bases not matched to a gene. In germline, CDR1 is GEAIGNYY, CDR2 EKD. The CDR3 runs to 15 residues. CDR3 DNA sequence: TGTGCCTGCGACTGGGGGATATGGGACACCCGACAGATGTTTTTC. This translates into CACDWGIWDTRQMFF.

The table lists this clone with a few counts. The TCRdb protein comes from a much larger clone and disagrees with this DNA's translation at residue 14, likely due to a read error; the protein given here is derived from the DNA. The V and J genes are TRDV1 and TRDJ1; 9 bases match TRDD2. The J gene is not listed in TCRdb, so it was assigned here from a DNA match to germline. The CDR3 has 19 residues. Looked up from germline, CDR1 is TSWWSYY and CDR2 is QGS. J lost 9 bases, V lost 2 bases, and 22 bases had no gene match. Here the CDR3 reads CALGESLPTQPRYRLELIF. CDR3 in DNA: TGTGCTCTTGGGGAAAGCCTTCCTACACAACCTAGATACCGCTTAGAACTCATCTTT.

In the case of this clone: TCRdb records a much larger clone's protein for this DNA, with a difference at residue 5 that likely arises from a read error; the protein given is the translation of the DNA. The rearrangement uses TRDV1 and TRDJ1; 12 bases line up with TRDD3. TCRdb does not report a J gene; here it was assigned by matching the DNA to germline references. The J segment lost 7 bases and the V segment lost 4 bases, leaving 37 bases of the junction unmatched. Germline CDR1 is TSWWSYY and CDR2 is QGS. CDR3 length: 25 residues. This CDR3 is CALGGFQRGPSEKNWGIPSNSKLIF. The CDR3 DNA is TGTGCTCTTGGGGGGTTCCAGAGGGGGCCTTCCGAAAAAAACTGGGGGATACCTTCCAACAGTAAACTCATCTTT.

As for this clone: The protein TCRdb lists belongs to a much larger clone and differs from this DNA's translation at residue 6, which points to a read error; the protein shown is made from the DNA. The chain is built from TRDV2 and TRDJ1, with TRDD3 identical over 9 bases. Since TCRdb gives no J gene, matching the DNA to germline was used here to assign it. The CDR3 runs 21 residues. The germline CDR1 and CDR2 sequences are GEAIGNYY and EKD. J gave up 0 bases and V 3 bases, and 22 bases lay outside the gene matches. The CDR3 DNA sequence: TGTGCCTGTGACCAGGAACAATTACTGGGGGACCACTTAAGTAACACCGATAAACTCATCTTT. This encodes CACDQEQLLGDHLSNTDKLIF.

This clone was found many times. Distinct nucleotide sequences in the sample also encode this CDR3. The chain combines TRDV1 with TRDJ1; TRDD3 aligns across 11 bases. Trimming at V came to 0 bases and at J to 2 bases, leaving 11 bases not matched to a gene. The CDR3 sequence is 19 residues long. Germline V lookup: CDR1 TSWWSYY, CDR2 QGS. Here the CDR3 reads CALGELVLYWGIKTDKLIF. The CDR3 nucleotides read TGTGCTCTTGGGGAACTAGTGCTGTACTGGGGGATAAAGACCGATAAACTCATCTTT.

A note on this clone: The amino acid sequence in TCRdb belongs to a much larger clone and departs from this DNA's translation at residue 4, likely a sequencing read error; the sequence shown is translated from the DNA. The rearrangement joins TRDV2 to TRDJ3; D is unresolved. The J gene comes from matching the DNA to germline here; TCRdb lacks it. Germline V lookup: CDR1 GEAIGNYY, CDR2 EKD. V was shortened by 5 bases and J by 0 bases, with 10 bases between the two germline ends. The CDR3 is 16 residues long. The CDR3: CACGPRSSWDTRQMFF. CDR3 in DNA: TGTGCCTGTGGCCCGCGGAGCTCCTGGGACACCCGACAGATGTTTTTC.

For this clone: The TCRdb record carries a much larger clone's protein, which differs from this DNA's translation at residue 8; a read error is the likely cause, and the protein listed here is the DNA translation. The chain uses TRDV1 and TRDJ1; D is unclear. Between the trimmed V and J ends, which lost 3 bases and 0 bases, there was a span of 14 bases. This CDR3 has 16 amino acids. Germline CDR1 is TSWWSYY and CDR2 is QGS. CDR3 region: CALGELSRRYTDKLIF. CDR3 DNA sequence: TGTGCTCTTGGGGAGCTAAGCCGCCGCTACACCGATAAACTCATCTTT.